The TCR beta chain under discussion was sequenced for a study of cytomegalovirus exposure and HLA in healthy donors (dated by TCRdb to the late 2010s). Study-level background: An earlier analysis of roughly 500 of the donors reported about 290 Gb of sequence data and 100 million to 140 million unique TCR beta sequences from 150 million to 200 million T cells. Class I and class II HLA loci were covered by the typing at four-digit resolution. Of the 300 to 450 genotyped donors, approximately 80% fell in the genetic ancestry cluster associated with self-reported Caucasian donors. Four or five DR-DQ haplotypes were handled as single units for association and clustering because linkage in the cohort was strong. The study combined high-throughput TCR immunosequencing, statistical association of individual TCRs with disease status, and machine learning to predict cytomegalovirus infection status. Genome-wide SNP genotypes for about three fifths of the 666 donors were used in a later genetic analysis, which treated that subset as a discovery cohort. All discovery cohort repertoires had been generated on a single sequencing platform. In a later analysis, previously published TCR beta repertoires from about 670 donors were re-analyzed and high-resolution HLA genotyping was added so that TCR occurrence patterns could be studied. Alongside the repertoire data, information on donor age, sex, ethnicity and CMV serostatus was compiled. Rather than using new phenotypic data, the later analysis identified candidate immune exposures from TCR beta sequences and from how often those sequences occurred across donors. About 310 gigabases of sequencing data and approximately 84 million unique TCR sequences were included in an early release covering around 600 HLA-typed donors. The aim of the study was to test whether cataloging public T cell receptors could identify signatures of past pathogen exposure. The study profiled the T cell repertoires of about 640 subjects by immunosequencing and related them to cytomegalovirus serostatus. In addition to the first cohort of around 670 subjects, a separate validation cohort of 120 different subjects was used. To decide whether each TCR beta V gene segment behaved as functional or pseudogenic, an earlier analysis of some 600 of the donors relied on high-throughput TCR beta sequencing. Typing coverage varied by locus: roughly 629-640 donors for A, B, C, DRB1 and DQB1; about 520 for DQA1; some 610 for DPA1; roughly 450 for DPB1. On average, roughly 240,000 unique TCR beta nucleotide sequences were sequenced per donor among 350 to 400 genotyped donors of the cohort, with approximately 18% of those sequences being non-productive. Paper-wide results and their limitations: A group of highly shared sequence variants was considered likely to be a technical artifact of the sequencing pipeline. A later analysis found that most CMV-associated TCR beta chains appeared HLA-restricted, with HLA associations seemingly driven largely by CMV exposure. Strong co-occurrence of HLA alleles, especially DR and DQ, made assigning TCR associations to individual alleles difficult. Only TCR beta chains were sequenced in this cohort, and the absence of alpha or paired-chain data limited detectable features. While some public TCRs were present in many individuals, most TCR sequences turned up only very rarely across donors. In a later genetic analysis, a missense DCLRE1C variant was associated with V-gene and J-gene trimming of TCR beta chains, and the association was replicated in an independent cohort. Linkage disequilibrium might explain the correlated functional status among segregating V segments, but an unknown experimental factor could not be excluded. A further reported finding was that TCR beta sequences accurately predicted the HLA-A and HLA-B alleles for most subjects in the first cohort. Three of the identified cytomegalovirus-associated TCR beta chains were confirmed in vitro to be specific for cytomegalovirus antigens. In an earlier analysis of roughly 560 of the donors, most TCR beta V segments were observed in productive rearrangements about 90% or about 30% of the time, broadly matching IMGT annotations. According to a later analysis, TCR association rates differed among HLA loci, with DRB1 alleles showing the most associated TCRs and HLA-C alleles showing the fewest. The classifier was reported to diagnose cytomegalovirus status with high specificity and sensitivity in both the original and validation cohorts. A later analysis reported that several top co-occurrence clusters appeared linked to parvovirus B19, influenza, CMV and Epstein-Barr virus. In a later analysis, HLA-associated TCR beta chains were found to be more clonally expanded and to have lower generation probabilities than equally common non-associated chains. CMV serostatus was the only immune exposure information available for the cohort. The authors suggested that the approach could potentially be generalized to other disease states and immunological phenotypes. Over 15 rarely observed V segments, including chromosome 9 orphons, were excluded from the earlier analysis of almost 600 of the donors because counts were too low. Because HLA typing was missing for some donors at each locus, association tests included only the typed subset. In a later genetic analysis, fewer N-insertions in productive TCRs were reported among donors in an Asian-associated ancestry cluster than the approximately 670-donor mean. At a false discovery rate of 0.05, a later analysis linked 15,000 to 20,000 TCR beta sequences to specific HLA alleles. Roughly uniform sequencing depth across donors was assumed in presence/absence analyses, although this assumption may not hold. A total of about 180 TCR beta chains were listed by the study as associated with cytomegalovirus.

Comments on this clone: The specificity of this receptor is unknown. Base quality data are lacking; no much larger clone is found one base away.

Library generation was performed with the immunoSEQ multiplex PCR assay. For the multiplex PCR, a mixture combining 60 forward primers for TCR Vbeta segments and 13 reverse primers for TCR Jbeta segments was used. The CDR3 region of rearranged TCR beta genes was amplified from genomic DNA by a multiplex PCR assay. On the Illumina HiSeq System, the amplified TCR beta libraries were sequenced as 87-base-pair reads. On the authors' methods: A later analysis tallied 80 million to 95 million unique TCR beta chains across the 550 to 850 repertoires, and around 12 million of those chains were shared by two or more donors. A nearest-neighbor algorithm error-corrected the raw reads and collapsed the reads into unique sequences, merging closely related sequences to remove PCR and sequencing errors. Alignment of CDR3 sequences to IMGT reference sequences was used to assign V, D and J gene segments. For a sequence to be retained, at least a six-nucleotide match to both a V gene segment and a J gene segment was required. A rearrangement was called productive if the CDR3 had no stop codons and remained in frame with V and J, and every other rearrangement was called non-productive. CDR3 was defined by IMGT convention, running from the second conserved V-encoded cysteine to the conserved J-encoded phenylalanine. Sequences without an unambiguous match to a single V gene segment were excluded from the earlier analysis of approximately 600 of the donors. In an earlier analysis of about 590 of the donors, a V segment was called functional when productive rearrangements were above 56.7%, and segregating when the standard deviation between donors exceeded 5%. A statistical classification framework was developed to diagnose cytomegalovirus status using the catalog of TCR beta chain sequences. A later analysis assigned V and J genes by comparing TCR nucleotide sequences with IMGT/GENE-DB human TR gene sequences. The TCRdist pipeline was used in a later analysis to assign CDR3 sequences and most-parsimonious VDJ recombination scenarios. A later analysis defined each TCR beta chain by its CDR3 amino acid sequence plus V-gene family, and excluded reads lacking a unique V-gene family. In a later analysis, around 600 highly shared, low-generation-probability nucleotide sequences were removed to address suspected cross-contamination and a sequencing artifact. In a later analysis, a clonal expansion index for each public chain was calculated from normalized within-repertoire ranks of inferred template counts. In a later analysis, generation probabilities were computed using a VDJ recombination model fitted to out-of-frame rearrangements, and the results were checked against IGoR. In a later analysis, hypergeometric tests were used to score TCR-TCR, TCR-HLA and TCR-CMV co-occurrence, with a repertoire-size bias correction applied to TCR pairs. A later analysis estimated false discovery rates by permuting HLA or CMV assignments 20 times. In a later analysis, co-occurring TCRs were grouped using DBSCAN, and TCRdist sequence similarity was added for clustering within HLA-allele-positive subsets. Repertoires with fewer than 30,000 or more than 120,000 public chains were left out of co-occurrence clustering, as were a few repertoires with anomalous nucleotide sharing. Not all clones reach the TCRdb copy of this immuneACCESS table, which keeps in-frame sequences only. Checked studies attribute under half of the gap to unresolved V genes and leave the rest unexplained. The V and J calls and clone size come from that table; D and trimming were worked out from the DNA. In all, the sample holds over 100,000 clones, and less than 80% of those were seen once. Around 6.6% of the sample is held by the ten biggest clonotypes.

The cohort was made up of 666 healthy bone marrow donors. All cohort members were sampled while nominally healthy, although unrecorded immune exposures were likely present. The donor tested CMV seropositive and was one of the 289 seropositive cohort members. Each donor provided a peripheral blood sample, and peripheral blood mononuclear cells were used for TCR beta sequencing. Genomic DNA was extracted from the blood cell samples with the Qiagen DNeasy Blood Extraction Kit. The receptor was isolated from a man in his forties in good health and CMV-seropositive. The sample comprised PBMCs.

In nucleotide form, the sequence is TGTGCCAGCAGTTTGGACAGGGGGCGGCAGCCCCAGCATTTT. Its translation is CASSLDRGRQPQHF. The sequence joins TRBV6-1 to TRBJ1-5, with 11 junctional bases fitting TRBD1. Its CDR3 holds 14 amino acids, cysteine through phenylalanine. Only the CDR3 DNA stays, 42 bases, in frame from base 1. V is trimmed back by 5 bases and J by 7 bases, and the junction contains 4 bases that no gene match accounts for. The germline V gene supplies CDR1 MNHNS and CDR2 SASEGT.